The 7 T cell receptor beta chains listed next were all sequenced from one sample in a study of patients and donors after allogeneic stem cell transplantation. In TCRdb, the RT-PCR reads were re-called with MiXCR into one record per CDR3 protein. The profile shows 90,000 to 130,000 distinct CDR3 sequences, over 30% of them singletons. Material for sequencing was blood, either unsorted or a sorted T cell fraction (not recorded which). The receptors originated from a human donor who was either an allogeneic HSCT recipient or a stem cell or donor lymphocyte infusion donor (not recorded which). It is not recorded whose cells these are; they may come from a transplant donor.

The gene calls are TRBV9 and TRBJ1-5; possibly TRBD1 for D (5 bases). The CDR3 has 16 amino acids. The V gene lost 2 bases and the J gene lost 0 bases, with 12 bases spanning the gap. The germline gives CDR1 SGDLS, CDR2 YYNGEE. CDR3 in amino acids: CASSVGTGDSNQPQHF. The CDR3 region has the DNA TGTGCCAGCAGCGTCGGTACAGGCGATAGCAATCAGCCCCAGCATTTT.

This rearrangement joins TRBV25-1 to TRBJ2-4; the D gene is possibly TRBD1 (6 bases). V shed 5 bases and J shed 0 bases, with 17 bases lying between them. CDR3 length: 17 residues. Per germline, CDR1 MGHDK and CDR2 SYGVNS. CDR3: CASSPGQFTLAKNIQYF. The CDR3 nucleotides are TGTGCCAGCAGTCCAGGACAGTTTACTTTAGCCAAAAACATTCAGTACTTC.

Here the CDR3 DNA reads TGTGCCACCAGCAGAGAAAGACTAGTGGGGGAGCTGTTTTTT. Its translation: CATSRERLVGELFF. The chain joins TRBV15 to TRBJ2-2, with TRBD2 as a possible D gene (6 bases). Per the germline V gene, CDR1 is LNHNV and CDR2 is YYDKDF (reference sequence). Trimming removed 0 bases at V and 8 bases at J, with 10 bases between. The CDR3 contains 14 residues.

The table lists this clonotype with a few counts. The chain couples TRBV7-6 to TRBJ1-1; 7 nucleotides line up with TRBD1. CDR3 size: 13 residues. Germline loops: CDR1 SGHVS, CDR2 FNYEAQ. V gave up 6 bases and J gave up 4 bases; unmatched junction bases: 5. In DNA, the CDR3 is TGTGCCAGCAGTCTCCGGACAGGCACTGAAGCTTTCTTT. This translates into CASSLRTGTEAFF.

This chain uses TRBV12-3 or TRBV12-4 with TRBJ1-6, with 8 bases that match TRBD1. Losses at the gene ends were 0 bases for V and 8 bases for J; bases not matched to a gene: 6. This CDR3 is built from 16 residues. CDR3 loop: CASSLARTGLDSPLHF. The CDR3 nucleotides read TGTGCCAGCAGTTTAGCCAGGACAGGGCTAGATTCACCCCTCCACTTT.

This clonotype has just a few counts. This chain links TRBV28 with TRBJ2-7; D is unresolved. V was cut by 3 bases and J by 7 bases, with 19 bases left in between. CDR1 and CDR2 (germline): MDHEN, SYDVKM. The CDR3 spans 15 residues. The CDR3 loop is CASSFGDVSQGEQYF. CDR3 DNA sequence: TGTGCCAGCAGTTTTGGAGACGTCTCTCAAGGGGAGCAGTACTTC.

The chain is built from TRBV11-1 and TRBJ2-1, with D perhaps matching TRBD1 (5 bases). Germline lookup yields CDR1 SGHAT and CDR2 FQDESV (reference sequence). The CDR3 extends over 12 amino acids. Trimming took 4 bases from V and 6 from J, leaving 7 bases between them. In DNA, the CDR3 is TGTGCCAGCAGCTCAGGGCTCAATGAGCAGTTCTTC. It specifies CASSSGLNEQFF. Full variable domain (rest looked up from reference TRBV11-1 and TRBJ2-1): EAEVAQSPRYKITEKSQAVAFWCDPISGHATLYWYRQILGQGPELLVQFQDESVVDDSQLPKDRFSAERLKGVDSTLKIQPAELGDSAMYLCASSSGLNEQFFGPGTRLTVL.